This TCR beta chain was identified in a study of T-cell reconstitution after alpha-beta-depleted transplantation in children. Notes on the study in general: T-cell counts and diversity at one year following transplant were attributed mainly to newly produced T cells. Roughly two months post-transplant, alpha-beta T cells reportedly originated from several hundred graft clones that had expanded. Day-60 TCRbeta diversity that was high in some patients was derived from surviving recipient T cells and thymic progenitors.

This clonotype was seen more than once but under ten times. Its cognate antigen is unknown. This sample's TCRbeta library carried unique molecular identifier barcodes. TCRdb fed the PCR reads into MiXCR, producing one record per CDR3 protein. Of about 980,000 distinct CDR3 sequences in the sample, around 30% are singletons; the top ten hold over 25%. With 2 bases removed from V and 4 bases from J, the gap between germline ends came to 8 bases. Germline lookup yields CDR1 LGHNA and CDR2 YSLEER. The CDR3 consists of 13 residues. This sequence joins TRBV4-3 and TRBJ1-1; D not certain. The TCR sequence derives from a boy less than two years old who had a stem cell transplant for SCID, so the T cells may come from the graft donor. The material sequenced was PBMCs, mostly from graft donor cells, taken 360 days after TCRalphabeta/CD19-depleted stem cell transplant. The chain's CDR3 is CASSQWYSTEAFF. The CDR3 nucleotides are TGCGCCAGCAGCCAATGGTACAGCACTGAAGCTTTCTTT.